A selection of T cell receptor beta chains follows, all from one sample in a study of graft-versus-host responses after intestinal transplantation. Using immunoSEQ multiplex PCR, the repertoire was profiled, and TCRdb retains in-frame clones only, with some absent. The sample holds tens of thousands of clones, under 95% seen once. For these receptors, no antigen is known. The specimen comprised unstimulated CD8+ T cells sorted from spleen or lymph node cells, sampled before intestinal transplant. Receptors originate from a human donor who received an intestinal transplant. Both conserved end residues are part of each CDR3. Fields, in order: V gene, J gene, D gene, clone size, CDR3 protein, CDR3 DNA. The D gene is left open where the match is weak. A clone size is listed for some rows: how often the clone was seen (once, few, many), or a class if it is expanded.

>TRBV28|TRBJ2-3|TRBD2|-
CASAFREGSGDTQYF
TGTGCCAGCGCTTTTCGGGAGGGCTCGGGAGATACGCAGTATTTT
>TRBV7-2|TRBJ2-7|TRBD2|-
CASSLAWRGGYYEQYF
TGTGCCAGCAGCTTAGCTTGGCGGGGGGGATACTACGAGCAGTACTTC
>TRBV4-1|TRBJ1-4|-|-
CASSQVYRSHRGKLFF
TGCGCCAGCAGCCAAGTTTACAGGTCCCATAGGGGAAAACTGTTTTTT
>TRBV7-6|TRBJ2-7|-|-
CASSLGTLSYEQYF
TGTGCCAGCAGCTTAGGGACACTTTCCTACGAGCAGTACTTC
>TRBV30|TRBJ2-7|-|-
CAGRGQKYEQYF
TGTGCCGGGCGGGGACAGAAATACGAGCAGTACTTC
>TRBV10-3|TRBJ1-4|TRBD1|-
CATGDREFEKLFF
TGTGCCACCGGGGACAGGGAGTTTGAAAAACTGTTTTTT
>TRBV25-1|TRBJ2-1|-|-
CASTLSYLEPYNEQFF
TGTGCCAGCACCCTATCGTATCTGGAGCCCTACAATGAGCAGTTCTTC
>TRBV7-9|TRBJ2-7|TRBD2|once
CASSPREGRPYYEQYF
TGTGCCAGCAGCCCCAGGGAGGGCCGTCCCTATTACGAGCAGTACTTC
>TRBV21-1|TRBJ1-2|-|-
CASSKSQGAVSNYGYTF
TGTGCCAGCAGCAAAAGCCAAGGGGCCGTATCTAACTATGGCTACACCTTC
>TRBV10-2|TRBJ2-5|-|-
CASSEGTGDQETQYF
TGCGCCAGCAGTGAGGGGACGGGGGATCAAGAGACCCAGTACTTC
>TRBV18|TRBJ2-7|-|once
CASSGGGVVPYEQYF
TGTGCCAGTTCAGGGGGAGGTGTGGTACCCTACGAGCAGTACTTC
>TRBV5-4|TRBJ2-1|-|-
CASSQSGLSYNEQFF
TGTGCCAGCAGCCAGAGCGGCCTCTCCTACAATGAGCAGTTCTTC
>TRBV15|TRBJ2-7|TRBD1|-
CATSRDVGGDEQYF
TGTGCCACCAGCAGAGATGTAGGGGGCGACGAGCAGTACTTC
>TRBV29-1|TRBJ2-2|-|-
CSVEAGRNTGELFF
TGCAGCGTTGAGGCGGGGAGGAACACCGGGGAGCTGTTTTTT
>TRBV6-5|TRBJ2-3|-|-
CASSSQGGWGDTQYF
TGTGCCAGCAGTTCACAGGGGGGGTGGGGAGATACGCAGTATTTT
>TRBV5-1|TRBJ2-7|TRBD2|-
CASSLEWGGFNSYEQYF
TGCGCCAGCAGCTTGGAGTGGGGGGGTTTCAACTCCTACGAGCAGTACTTC
>TRBV11-1|TRBJ2-1|TRBD2|once
CASSWESASGIPSYNEQFF
TGTGCCAGCAGCTGGGAGTCGGCTAGCGGGATCCCCTCCTACAATGAGCAGTTCTTC
>TRBV19|TRBJ1-6|TRBD1|-
CASSIRGQRNSPLHF
TGTGCCAGTAGTATCCGGGGACAGAGGAATTCACCCCTCCACTTT
>TRBV27|TRBJ2-2|-|-
CASSPSWGSPTGELFF
TGTGCCAGCAGTCCAAGCTGGGGGAGCCCCACCGGGGAGCTGTTTTTT
>TRBV6-5|TRBJ2-1|-|-
CASSYWPHSYNEQFF
TGTGCCAGCAGTTACTGGCCCCACAGCTACAATGAGCAGTTCTTC
>TRBV28|TRBJ2-7|-|-
CASTQQGFYEQYF
TGTGCCAGCACCCAACAGGGCTTTTACGAGCAGTACTTC
>TRBV9|TRBJ2-7|TRBD1|once
CASSFGQGNEQYF
TGTGCCAGCAGCTTCGGACAGGGCAACGAGCAGTACTTC
>TRBV9|TRBJ2-5|TRBD2|-
CASSVGGAGQETQYF
TGTGCCAGCAGCGTCGGAGGAGCGGGGCAAGAGACCCAGTACTTC
>TRBV7-2|TRBJ2-7|-|-
CASSPDLYYEQYF
TGTGCCAGCAGCCCGGACTTGTACTACGAGCAGTACTTC
>TRBV6-6|TRBJ2-3|-|-
CASSYWDTQYF
TGTGCCAGCAGTTACTGGGATACGCAGTATTTT
>TRBV28|TRBJ2-3|TRBD2|-
CASSSPLAGVAADTQYF
TGTGCCAGCAGTTCCCCCTTAGCGGGAGTTGCGGCAGATACGCAGTATTTT
>TRBV11-2|TRBJ1-4|-|-
CASSLLWEEKLFF
TGTGCCAGCAGCTTACTCTGGGAGGAAAAACTGTTTTTT
>TRBV5-1|TRBJ2-3|-|-
CASSLGLDSTDTQYF
TGCGCCAGCAGCTTGGGACTAGATTCAACAGATACGCAGTATTTT
>TRBV2|TRBJ1-1|-|-
CASSESYPGGEDSPNTEAFF
TGTGCCAGCAGTGAATCCTACCCTGGGGGCGAGGACAGCCCGAACACTGAAGCTTTCTTT
>TRBV27|TRBJ2-7|-|-
CASSLSQGPGEQYF
TGTGCCAGCAGTTTGAGTCAGGGGCCGGGAGAGCAGTACTTC
>TRBV29-1|TRBJ2-7|-|-
CSVRGEEYEQYF
TGCAGCGTTAGAGGGGAAGAGTACGAGCAGTACTTC
>TRBV5-1|TRBJ2-3|-|-
CASSLSRGTDTQYF
TGCGCCAGCAGCTTGAGTCGGGGCACAGATACGCAGTATTTT
>TRBV28|TRBJ1-5|-|-
CASSFDLYARYSNQPQHF
TGTGCCAGCAGTTTCGACCTTTATGCCCGATATAGCAATCAGCCCCAGCATTTT
>TRBV10-2|TRBJ2-2|TRBD2|once
CASISGGASTGELFF
TGCGCCAGCATTAGCGGGGGGGCGAGCACCGGGGAGCTGTTTTTT
>TRBV6-5|TRBJ1-1|TRBD1|-
CASSSWTGNTEAFF
TGTGCCAGCAGTTCCTGGACAGGGAACACTGAAGCTTTCTTT
>TRBV6-6|TRBJ2-7|-|few
CASSPDSPYEQYF
TGTGCCAGCAGTCCAGACAGCCCCTACGAGCAGTACTTC
>TRBV2|TRBJ2-7|TRBD2|-
CASMRLAAYEQYF
TGTGCCAGCATGAGACTAGCGGCCTACGAGCAGTACTTC
>TRBV28|TRBJ2-5|-|-
CASRRGRFQETQYF
TGTGCCAGCAGACGTGGACGATTCCAAGAGACCCAGTACTTC
>TRBV7-9|TRBJ2-2|-|once
CASRWTGELFF
TGTGCCAGCCGTTGGACCGGGGAGCTGTTTTTT
>TRBV27|TRBJ2-7|TRBD1|-
CASSPGTVSYEQYF
TGTGCCAGCAGTCCCGGGACAGTCTCCTACGAGCAGTACTTC
>TRBV5-6|TRBJ2-7|TRBD2|-
CASSLAGGSSYEQYF
TGTGCCAGCAGCTTGGCGGGAGGGAGCTCCTACGAGCAGTACTTC
>TRBV4-1|TRBJ1-6|-|-
CASSQGRGGDNSPLHF
TGCGCCAGCAGCCAAGGGAGGGGTGGGGATAATTCACCCCTCCACTTT